The source of this T cell receptor beta chain is a study of blood T cells in healthy people across ages (dated by TCRdb to between 2015 and 2016). For the study in its entirety: In model experiments, template switching captured roughly one uniquely barcoded TCR beta cDNA molecule for every two T cells. To track age-related changes in TCR beta repertoire diversity, the study relied on deep sequencing normalized with unique cDNA molecular identifiers. The donors were split into four age groups: young (average around 15 years), middle-aged (around 40), aged (approximately 60) and long-lived (over 75). Donors of different ages were randomly distributed across sequencing lanes to avoid experimental bias. For two donors (one aged 18 to 30 and one aged 80 or older), the study analyzed two additional independent replicas of 1 million unique cDNA reads from the same blood draw.

Results the study describes overall, beyond this receptor: Observed TCR beta diversity correlated strongly with the percentage of naive T cells measured by flow cytometry. Estimates of total diversity from one million sequenced T cells were regarded as lower bounds and underestimates. As age increased, observed TCR beta diversity per million T cells dropped in a roughly linear way, and a significant reduction was already evident by age approximately 40. Compared with the aged group, more naive CD4+ T cells, fewer expanded clones and increased TCR diversity were shown by the long-lived group, suggesting age selection. Because profiling used bulk unsorted PBMCs, naive and antigen-experienced compartments could not be compared conclusively. Donor CMV infection status was unknown, potentially confounding age-related changes in expanded clonotypes.

Comments on this clonotype: Its antigen is unknown. No base-level quality is on record; no much larger clone is a single base apart.

From cysteine to phenylalanine, the CDR3 is 15 amino acids long. The only DNA kept is the CDR3, 45 bases in frame from the first base. Sequences SGHDN (CDR1) and FVKESK (CDR2) are obtained from the germline V gene. The V end gives up 4 bases and the J end 6 bases, leaving 7 bases in the junction not matched to a gene. The donors were a few dozen Caucasian individuals from Russia, aged roughly 6 to 100 years, who were systemically healthy. Each donor gave 9.5 to 10 milliliters of peripheral blood, drawn into EDTA-treated Vacutainer tubes. Ficoll-Paque density-gradient centrifugation was used to isolate PBMCs, with at least 6 million per sample. Total RNA, at least 6 micrograms per sample, was extracted from PBMCs with Trizol reagent. For every donor, flow cytometry on a PBMC aliquot measured the percentage of naive CD45RAhigh/CD27high T cells. Library preparation used 5' RACE. Sequencing took place on an Illumina HiSeq 2500. A second PCR of about 6 to 12 cycles was run with a J-beta primer mix and a sample-barcoded 5' primer. Each TCR beta cDNA molecule received a unique molecular identifier from a template-switch 5' adaptor carrying 12 random nucleotides. At least 2.5 million CDR3-containing paired-end reads were obtained from each sample. All of the RNA was converted into first-strand cDNA using the Mint cDNA synthesis kit, with a TRBC-specific oligonucleotide serving as the primer. Following uracil-DNA glycosylase treatment, all cDNA underwent a first 18-cycle PCR with the universal primers M1SS and BC2_uni_R. The authors processed their data as follows. Normalization of each sample was performed by random selection of 1 million high-quality reads, each carrying a distinct molecular identifier. Reads sharing molecular identifiers were discarded rather than binned into consensus sequences. MiTCR, run with a Q25 quality threshold and the strictest error-elimination algorithm, handled CDR3 identification, clonotype clustering and error correction. A nonparametric unseen species model with Euler transformation was used to estimate a lower bound on total TCR beta diversity. TCRdb's own reprocessing of the public reads used fastp at Q25 and MiXCR and kept productive beta chains. For every CDR3 protein sequence, its rows merge into one entry that carries the most common genes and DNA. TCRdb's processing, not the authors' own work, is the source of the V and J calls. This sample holds about 380,000 distinct CDR3 sequences; roughly half were observed only once. Together, the top ten hold roughly 51% of the sample.

The sample taken for sequencing was blood. This TCR was sampled from a man in his 60s in good health. In this chain, TRBV14 is recombined with TRBJ2-1; 9 of the junction bases match TRBD2. The CDR3 amino acid sequence is: CASSLPRGGVNEQFF. DNA sequence: TGTGCCAGCAGCCTCCCTCGCGGGGGGGTCAATGAGCAGTTCTTC.